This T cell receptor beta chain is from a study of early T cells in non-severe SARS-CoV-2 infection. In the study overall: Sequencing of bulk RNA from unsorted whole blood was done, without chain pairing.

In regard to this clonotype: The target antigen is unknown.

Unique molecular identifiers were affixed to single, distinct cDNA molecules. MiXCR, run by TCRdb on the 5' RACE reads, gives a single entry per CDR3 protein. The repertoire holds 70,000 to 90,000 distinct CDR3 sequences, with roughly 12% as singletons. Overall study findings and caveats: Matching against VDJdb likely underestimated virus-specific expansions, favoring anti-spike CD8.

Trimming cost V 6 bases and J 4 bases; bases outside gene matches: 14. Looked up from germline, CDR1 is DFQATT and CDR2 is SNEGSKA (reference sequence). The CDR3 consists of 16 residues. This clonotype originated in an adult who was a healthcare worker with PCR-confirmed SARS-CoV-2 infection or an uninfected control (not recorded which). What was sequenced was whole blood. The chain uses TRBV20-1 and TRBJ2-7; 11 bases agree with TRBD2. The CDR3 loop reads CSALDGTSGGKYEQYF. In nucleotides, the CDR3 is TGCAGTGCCCTGGACGGGACTAGCGGAGGAAAGTACGAGCAGTACTTC.